Presented here are 25 T cell receptor beta chains from one specimen sequenced in a study of cytomegalovirus exposure and HLA in healthy donors. The PCR made use of 60 Vbeta and 13 Jbeta primers. Some clones are missing from TCRdb's copy, which holds only in-frame ones; the method was immunoSEQ multiplex PCR. The table shows 130,000 or so clones, with almost 80% occurring only once. Sequenced input: PBMCs. These receptors all come from a female donor in good health and CMV-seronegative.

This chain links TRBV23-1 with TRBJ2-4; TRBD1 matches 8 bases. TRBV23-1 carries the ORF label, with uncertain function. Losses at the gene ends were 3 bases for V and 8 bases for J; bases not matched to a gene: 15. The CDR3 is 17 amino acids. The CDR3 spells CASSHLLTDSQGDIQYF. The DNA for the CDR3 is TGCGCCAGCAGTCATTTACTGACAGATTCACAGGGGGACATTCAGTACTTC.

The V call is TRBV28, the J call TRBJ2-5; weak D call: TRBD2 (5 bases). The CDR3 is 12 amino acids. Germline V CDR1 and CDR2: MDHEN, SYDVKM. With 5 bases removed from V and 5 bases from J, the gap between germline ends came to 9 bases. The CDR3 is CASSPTGETQYF. The CDR3 coding sequence is TGTGCCAGCAGTCCGACGGGGGAGACCCAGTACTTC. The whole variable domain, filled in from reference TRBV28 and TRBJ2-5, reads DVKVTQSSRYLVKRTGEKVFLECVQDMDHENMFWYRQDPGLGLRLIYFSYDVKMKEKGDIPEGYSVSREKKERFSLILESASTNQTSMYLCASSPTGETQYFGPGTRLLVL.

CDR3 sequence reads: CASRRAGGGHEQYF. CDR3 coding DNA: TGTGCCAGCAGACGAGCGGGGGGGGGTCACGAGCAGTACTTC. The V call is TRBV5-6, the J call TRBJ2-7; 10 bases map to TRBD2. The CDR3 extends over 14 amino acids. The junction had 7 bases not matched to a gene; V was cut back by 5 bases and J by 5 bases. Germline V CDR1 and CDR2: SGHDT, YYEEEE.

The chain is built from TRBV15 and TRBJ1-2; maybe TRBD1 (6 bases). V shed 0 bases and J shed 5 bases, with 13 bases lying between them. CDR3 length: 15 residues. The germline gives CDR1 LNHNV, CDR2 YYDKDF (reference sequence). Written as DNA, the CDR3 is TGTGCCACCAGCAGAGATCGTGGGGGGGCGTATGGCTACACCTTC. Protein product: CATSRDRGGAYGYTF.

This clone came up a few times. Here the CDR3 reads CASSQALPGQTTVNGYTF. In DNA form, the CDR3 reads TGTGCCAGCAGCCAAGCTCTCCCGGGACAAACTACCGTCAATGGCTACACCTTC. J is TRBJ1-2 and V is TRBV4-2; weak D call: TRBD1 (6 bases). Germline V gene data show CDR1 as LGHNA and CDR2 as YNFKEQ. V shed 1 base and J shed 6 bases, with 24 bases lying between them. The CDR3 has 18 residues.

This clone was observed a few times. The V gene is TRBV4-1, the J gene TRBJ1-4, with D tentatively TRBD1 (6 bases). The CDR3 is 16 residues long. CDR1 and CDR2 from the germline V gene are MGHRA and YSYEKL. Trimming pared 3 bases from V and 3 bases from J, leaving 14 bases between. CDR3: CASSQPRGRANEKLFF. The CDR3 DNA reads TGCGCCAGCAGCCAGCCCAGGGGTAGGGCTAATGAAAAACTGTTTTTT.

About this clone itself: Distinct nucleotide sequences in the sample also encode this CDR3. The CDR3 nucleotides read TGTGCCAGCAGTCCAGGGACTAGCGGCTACGAGCAGTACTTC. It is translated as CASSPGTSGYEQYF. This chain uses TRBV6-5 with TRBJ2-7, with 11 bases identical to TRBD2. CDR1 is MNHEY and CDR2 is SVGAGI in the germline V gene. V trimming: 5 bases; J trimming: 3 bases; junction bases outside the gene matches: 3. CDR3 size: 14 residues.

V is TRBV6-5 and J is TRBJ2-1; TRBD2 aligns across 11 bases. V dropped 4 bases and J dropped 6; count of bases not matched to a gene: 8. The CDR3 runs 16 residues. Per the germline V gene, CDR1 is MNHEY and CDR2 is SVGAGI. This chain's CDR3 is CASSFFTSGGSNEQFF. The CDR3 DNA sequence: TGTGCCAGCAGTTTCTTCACTAGCGGGGGATCCAATGAGCAGTTCTTC.

V and J are TRBV4-3 and TRBJ2-2; no clear D gene. Trimming stripped 2 bases from V and 1 base from J, with 8 bases between. The CDR3 sequence is 15 residues long. CDR1 is LGHNA and CDR2 is YSLEER in the germline V gene. The CDR3, as DNA: TGCGCCAGCAGCCAATACTTTTTGAACACCGGGGAGCTGTTTTTT. Residues: CASSQYFLNTGELFF.

The chain joins TRBV7-3 to TRBJ2-5, with unresolved D. The V end lost 3 bases, the J end lost 7 bases, and 12 bases lay between the germline ends. This CDR3 spans 13 amino acids. Germline V gives CDR1 SGHTA, CDR2 FQGTGA. The CDR3 loop is CASSFSPDGTQYF. CDR3 coding DNA: TGTGCCAGCAGCTTTAGCCCCGACGGGACCCAGTACTTC.

The V gene is TRBV7-2, the J gene TRBJ1-5; the D gene is possibly TRBD1 (5 bases). The length of the CDR3 is 13 residues. Germline CDR1 and CDR2: SGHTA and FQGNSA. V lost 6 bases to trimming and J lost 5 bases, with 11 bases between them. The DNA of the CDR3 is TGTGCCAGCAGTTCCGACAGTGATCAGCCCCAGCATTTT. It is translated as CASSSDSDQPQHF.

CDR3 amino acids: CASSPITSEYNEQFF. CDR3 coding DNA: TGTGCCAGCTCACCGATCACTAGCGAGTACAATGAGCAGTTCTTC. The rearrangement joins TRBV18 to TRBJ2-1; TRBD2 matches 7 bases. The junction had 6 bases not matched to a gene; V was cut back by 3 bases and J by 4 bases. The CDR3 has 15 residues. Germline V gene lookup returns CDR1 KGHSH and CDR2 LQKENI. Full variable domain (outside the CDR3, taken from reference TRBV18 and TRBJ2-1): NAGVMQNPRHLVRRRGQEARLRCSPMKGHSHVYWYRQLPEEGLKFMVYLQKENIIDESGMPKERFSAEFPKEGPSILRIQQVVRGDSAAYFCASSPITSEYNEQFFGPGTRLTVL.

The gene calls are TRBV18 and TRBJ2-1, with 10 bases that match TRBD2. CDR1 is KGHSH, CDR2 LQKENI, per germline. Trimming cost V 3 bases and J 9 bases; bases outside gene matches: 8. CDR3 length equals 15 residues. The CDR3 is CASSPGSGRASEQFF. DNA for the CDR3: TGTGCCAGCTCACCGGGGAGCGGGAGGGCCTCTGAGCAGTTCTTC.

This clone has only one observation. This chain connects TRBV4-3 to TRBJ2-5, with a weak D call TRBD2 (5 bases). CDR1 LGHNA and CDR2 YSLEER come from the germline V gene. Trimming removed 0 bases from V and 4 bases from J, with 9 bases in between. The CDR3 contains 14 residues. CDR3 loop: CASSQEIGVETQYF. CDR3 nucleotide sequence: TGCGCCAGCAGCCAAGAGATCGGGGTAGAGACCCAGTACTTC.

The J gene is TRBJ2-1, the V gene TRBV7-9; the match to TRBD2 covers 10 bases. The CDR3 consists of 16 residues. The germline gives CDR1 SEHNR, CDR2 FQNEAQ (reference sequence). Trimming cost V 3 bases and J 2 bases; bases outside gene matches: 4. The CDR3 DNA reads as TGTGCCAGCAGCTTTCTAGCGGGGGTTACCTACAATGAGCAGTTCTTC. Its translation is CASSFLAGVTYNEQFF.

The V call is TRBV6-7, the J call TRBJ2-1; 11 bases line up with TRBD2. TRBV6-7 is reported as an ORF; its role is uncertain. Germline trimming cut 2 bases from V and 5 bases from J; bases unmatched to any gene: 20. The CDR3 totals 21 residues. DNA for the CDR3: TGTGCCAGCAGTTACGAGGGCTTAAGTAGCGGGAGGGAGGACCGGGACAATGAGCAGTTCTTC. Protein product: CASSYEGLSSGREDRDNEQFF.

This chain joins TRBV4-3 and TRBJ2-2; D gene unclear. Germline-derived CDR1 and CDR2 are LGHNA and YSLEER. Trimming removed 0 bases from V and 4 bases from J, with 6 bases in between. This CDR3 has 14 residues. The CDR3 DNA reads as TGCGCCAGCAGCCAAGAGTGGAGCACCGGGGAGCTGTTTTTT. Translating it yields CASSQEWSTGELFF.

In this sample, this clone turned up once. This CDR3 is also generated by other DNA sequences in the sample. The chain recombines TRBV18 with TRBJ1-1; 8 bases line up with TRBD1. Germline V gene data show CDR1 as KGHSH and CDR2 as LQKENI. CDR3 length: 14 residues. V trimming: 3 bases; J trimming: 1 base; junction bases outside the gene matches: 1. CDR3 DNA sequence: TGTGCCAGCTCACCCACAGGGGGGAACACTGAAGCTTTCTTT. Protein: CASSPTGGNTEAFF.

This clone was counted once. The chain joins TRBV2 to TRBJ1-2, with 10 bases matching TRBD1. V dropped 3 bases and J dropped 3; count of bases not matched to a gene: 7. The germline gives CDR1 SNHLY, CDR2 FYNNEI. The CDR3 consists of 16 residues. CDR3: CASSEGTGAPDYGYTF. CDR3 bases: TGTGCCAGCAGTGAGGGGACAGGGGCTCCTGACTATGGCTACACCTTC.

The rearrangement uses TRBV2 and TRBJ1-1; 8 positions match TRBD1. This CDR3 has 14 residues. Looked up from germline, CDR1 is SNHLY and CDR2 is FYNNEI. Trimming at V came to 7 bases and at J to 3 bases, leaving 7 bases not matched to a gene. CDR3 in DNA: TGTGCCAGCACCAAGGACAGGGCACACACTGAAGCTTTCTTT. It is translated as CASTKDRAHTEAFF.

The chain is built from TRBV5-1 and TRBJ1-2, with D uncertain. The V end lost 0 bases, the J end lost 1 base, and 7 bases lay between the germline ends. The germline gives CDR1 SGHRS, CDR2 YFSETQ. This CDR3 has 14 amino acids. CDR3 coding DNA: TGCGCCAGCAGCTTGGCCGGGAGTAACTATGGCTACACCTTC. Residues: CASSLAGSNYGYTF.

This clone was observed a few times. The chain is built from TRBV27 and TRBJ1-6; D remains ambiguous. The germline V gene encodes CDR1 MNHEY and CDR2 SMNVEV (reference sequence). The CDR3 loop spans 15 amino acids. V dropped 4 bases and J dropped 7 bases, with 14 bases sitting between them. CDR3 bases: TGTGCCAGCAGTTCAAGCGCTCGGATGAATTCACCCCTCCACTTT. The encoded protein is CASSSSARMNSPLHF.

V and J are TRBV4-2 and TRBJ2-7; no definite D call. Germline V gene sequence: CDR1 LGHNA, CDR2 YNFKEQ. This CDR3 has 12 amino acids. Trimming took off 0 bases at V and 4 bases at J, with 4 bases between the two ends. The CDR3 sequence: CASSQDLYEQYF. DNA for the CDR3: TGTGCCAGCAGCCAAGATCTATACGAGCAGTACTTC.

The rearrangement links TRBV7-9 to TRBJ2-1; 12 bases map to TRBD2. After removal of 5 bases from V and 0 bases from J, the junction contained 5 bases not matched to a gene. CDR3 length: 17 residues. CDR1 and CDR2 from the germline V gene are SEHNR and FQNEAQ (reference sequence). As DNA, the CDR3 is TGTGCCAGCAGCCCCGGGACTAGCGGGTACTCCTACAATGAGCAGTTCTTC. The encoded protein is CASSPGTSGYSYNEQFF.

This rearrangement joins TRBV28 to TRBJ2-7, with TRBD2 matching over 9 bases. After removal of 11 bases from V and 2 bases from J, the junction contained 7 bases not matched to a gene. CDR3 length: 13 residues. In germline, CDR1 is MDHEN, CDR2 SYDVKM. CDR3 sequence: CALGTSTPYEQYF. As DNA, the CDR3 is TGTGCCCTCGGGACTAGCACCCCCTACGAGCAGTACTTC. Complete variable domain (other parts from reference TRBV28 and TRBJ2-7): DVKVTQSSRYLVKRTGEKVFLECVQDMDHENMFWYRQDPGLGLRLIYFSYDVKMKEKGDIPEGYSVSREKKERFSLILESASTNQTSMYLCALGTSTPYEQYFGPGTRLTVT.